The clone carrying this T cell receptor (beta chain) was counted between two and nine times. The source of the sample is a study of blood T cells in healthy people across ages. The second PCR ran about 7 to 12 cycles with a sample-barcoded 5' primer and J-beta primers. One entry per CDR3 protein results from TCRdb running MiXCR on the 5' RACE reads. The repertoire consists of some 860,000 distinct CDR3 sequences, with more than 50% occurring once and the leading ten covering 20% to 30%. Trimming removed 1 base from V and 0 bases from J, with 10 bases in between. The CDR3 is 16 amino acids. Germline V gene data show CDR1 as LGHNA and CDR2 as YSLEER.

The source material was blood. The clonotype was recovered from a man aged 35-49 years in good health. The chain couples TRBV4-3 to TRBJ2-4, with a weak D call TRBD2 (5 bases). The CDR3 bases are TGCGCCAGCAGCCAAGGACGGACTCTAGCCAAAAACATTCAGTACTTC. Its protein product is CASSQGRTLAKNIQYF.